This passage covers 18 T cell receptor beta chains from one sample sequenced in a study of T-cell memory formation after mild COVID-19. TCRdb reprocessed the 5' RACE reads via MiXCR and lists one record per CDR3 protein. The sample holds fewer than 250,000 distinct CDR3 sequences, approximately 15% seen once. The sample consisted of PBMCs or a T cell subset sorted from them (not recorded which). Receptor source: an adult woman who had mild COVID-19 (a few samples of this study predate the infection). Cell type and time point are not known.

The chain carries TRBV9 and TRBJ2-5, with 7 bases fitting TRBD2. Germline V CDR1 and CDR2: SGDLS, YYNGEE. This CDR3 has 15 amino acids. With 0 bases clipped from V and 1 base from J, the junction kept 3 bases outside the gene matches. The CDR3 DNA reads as TGTGCCAGCAGCGTAGGTGGGGGGGGCCAAGAGACCCAGTACTTC. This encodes CASSVGGGGQETQYF.

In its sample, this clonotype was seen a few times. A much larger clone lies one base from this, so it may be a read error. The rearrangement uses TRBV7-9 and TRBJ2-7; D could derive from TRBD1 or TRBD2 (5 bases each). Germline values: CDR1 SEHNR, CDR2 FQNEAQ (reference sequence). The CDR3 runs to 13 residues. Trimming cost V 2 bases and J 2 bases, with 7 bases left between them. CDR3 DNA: TGTGCCAGCAGCTTACTGGGGGCCTACGAGCAGTACTTC. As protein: CASSLLGAYEQYF. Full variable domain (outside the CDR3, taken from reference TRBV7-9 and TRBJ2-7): DTGVSQNPRHKITKRGQNVTFRCDPISEHNRLYWYRQTLGQGPEFLTYFQNEAQLEKSRLLSDRFSAERPKGSFSTLEIQRTEQGDSAMYLCASSLLGAYEQYFGPGTRLTVT.

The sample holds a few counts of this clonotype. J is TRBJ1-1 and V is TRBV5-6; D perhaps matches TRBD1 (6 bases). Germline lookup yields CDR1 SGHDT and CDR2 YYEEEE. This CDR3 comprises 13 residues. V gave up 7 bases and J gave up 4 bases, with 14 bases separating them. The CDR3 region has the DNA TGTGCCAGCTACCCGGGAGGGGGCACTGAAGCTTTCTTT. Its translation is CASYPGGGTEAFF.

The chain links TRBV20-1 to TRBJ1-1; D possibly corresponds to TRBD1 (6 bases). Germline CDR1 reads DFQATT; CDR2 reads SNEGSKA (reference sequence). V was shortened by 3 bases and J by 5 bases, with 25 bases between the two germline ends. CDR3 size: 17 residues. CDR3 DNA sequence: TGCAGTGCTAGGGTCGGGGGGCGAGGTTTAGGTGGTACTGAAGCTTTCTTT. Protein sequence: CSARVGGRGLGGTEAFF.

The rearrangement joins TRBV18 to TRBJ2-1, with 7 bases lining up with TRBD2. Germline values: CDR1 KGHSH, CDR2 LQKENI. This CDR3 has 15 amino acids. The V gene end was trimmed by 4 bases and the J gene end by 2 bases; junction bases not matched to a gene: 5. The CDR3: CASSRAGSPYNEQFF. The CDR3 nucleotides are TGTGCCAGCTCACGAGCGGGGAGCCCCTACAATGAGCAGTTCTTC.

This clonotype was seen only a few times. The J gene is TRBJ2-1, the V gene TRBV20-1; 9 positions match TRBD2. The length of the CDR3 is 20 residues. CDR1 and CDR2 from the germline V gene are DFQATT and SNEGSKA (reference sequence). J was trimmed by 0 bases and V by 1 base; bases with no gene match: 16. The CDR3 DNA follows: TGCAGTGCTAGAGCTCCTTACCGCCCGCTAGCGGGAAGCTCCTACAATGAGCAGTTCTTC. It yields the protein CSARAPYRPLAGSSYNEQFF.

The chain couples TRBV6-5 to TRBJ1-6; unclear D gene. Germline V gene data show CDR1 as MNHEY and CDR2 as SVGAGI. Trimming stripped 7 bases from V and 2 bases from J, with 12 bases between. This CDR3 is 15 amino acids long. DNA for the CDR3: TGTGCCAGCACCGAGTCCATGGCCTATAATTCACCCCTCCACTTT. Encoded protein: CASTESMAYNSPLHF.

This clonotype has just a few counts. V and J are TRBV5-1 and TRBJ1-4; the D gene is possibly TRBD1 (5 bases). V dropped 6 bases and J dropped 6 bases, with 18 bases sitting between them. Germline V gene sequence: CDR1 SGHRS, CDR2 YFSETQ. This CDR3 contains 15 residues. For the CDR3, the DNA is TGCGCCAGCACACGGACGGCAGGGATCCATGAAAAACTGTTTTTT. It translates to CASTRTAGIHEKLFF.

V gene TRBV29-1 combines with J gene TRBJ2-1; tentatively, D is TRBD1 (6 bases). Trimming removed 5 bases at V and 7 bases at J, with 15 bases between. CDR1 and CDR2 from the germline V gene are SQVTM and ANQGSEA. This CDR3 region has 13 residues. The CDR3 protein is CSVSTGKRNEQFF. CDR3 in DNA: TGCAGCGTTTCTACAGGGAAGAGGAATGAGCAGTTCTTC.

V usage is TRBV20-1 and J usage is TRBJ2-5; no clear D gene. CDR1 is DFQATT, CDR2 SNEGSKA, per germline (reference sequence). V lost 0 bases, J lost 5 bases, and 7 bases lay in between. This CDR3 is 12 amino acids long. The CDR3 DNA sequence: TGCAGTGCTAGAGATTTGCGGGAGACCCAGTACTTC. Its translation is CSARDLRETQYF.

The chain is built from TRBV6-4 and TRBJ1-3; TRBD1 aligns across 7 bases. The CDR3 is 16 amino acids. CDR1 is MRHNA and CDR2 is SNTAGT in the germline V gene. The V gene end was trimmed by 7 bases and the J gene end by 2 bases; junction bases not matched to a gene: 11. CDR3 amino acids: CASTGRGTEAGNTIYF. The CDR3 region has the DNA TGTGCCAGCACCGGCCGCGGGACAGAGGCTGGAAACACCATATATTTT.

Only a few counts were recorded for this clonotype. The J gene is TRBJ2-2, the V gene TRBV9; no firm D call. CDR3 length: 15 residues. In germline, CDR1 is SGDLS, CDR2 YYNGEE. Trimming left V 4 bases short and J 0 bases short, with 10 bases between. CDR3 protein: CASSPWATNTGELFF. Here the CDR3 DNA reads TGTGCCAGCAGCCCCTGGGCCACGAACACCGGGGAGCTGTTTTTT.

CDR3 nucleotide sequence: TGTGCCACCAGTGATTCGCAGACCCTAGCGGGAGCCAATGAGCAGTTCTTC. It codes for CATSDSQTLAGANEQFF. The gene calls are TRBV24-1 and TRBJ2-1; 10 bases align to TRBD2. This CDR3 contains 17 residues. The germline V gene encodes CDR1 KGHDR and CDR2 SFDVKD. V lost 2 bases, J lost 6 bases, and 9 bases stayed unmatched.

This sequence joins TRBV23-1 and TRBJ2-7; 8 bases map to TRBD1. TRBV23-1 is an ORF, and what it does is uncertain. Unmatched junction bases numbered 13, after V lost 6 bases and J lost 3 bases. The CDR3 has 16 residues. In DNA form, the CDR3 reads TGCGCCAGCAGCCCCACGTCGGCAGGGGGCTACTACGAGCAGTACTTC. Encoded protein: CASSPTSAGGYYEQYF.

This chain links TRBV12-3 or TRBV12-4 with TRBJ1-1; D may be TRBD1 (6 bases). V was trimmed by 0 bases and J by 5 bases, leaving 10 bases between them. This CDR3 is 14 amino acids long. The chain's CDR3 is CASSLAGARTEAFF. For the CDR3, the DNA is TGTGCCAGCAGTTTAGCGGGGGCGAGGACTGAAGCTTTCTTT.

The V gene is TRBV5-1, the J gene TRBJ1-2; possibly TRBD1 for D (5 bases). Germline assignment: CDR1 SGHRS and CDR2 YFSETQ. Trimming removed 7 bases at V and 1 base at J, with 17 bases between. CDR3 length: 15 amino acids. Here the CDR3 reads CASRPRGEVNYGYTF. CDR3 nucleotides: TGCGCCAGCCGACCCAGAGGGGAAGTTAACTATGGCTACACCTTC.

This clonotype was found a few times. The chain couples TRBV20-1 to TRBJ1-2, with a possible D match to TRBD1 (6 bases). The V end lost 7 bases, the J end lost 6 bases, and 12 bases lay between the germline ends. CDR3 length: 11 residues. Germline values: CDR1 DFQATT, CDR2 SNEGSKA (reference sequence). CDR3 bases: TGCAGTGGGGCAGGGGAACATGGCTACACCTTC. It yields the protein CSGAGEHGYTF.

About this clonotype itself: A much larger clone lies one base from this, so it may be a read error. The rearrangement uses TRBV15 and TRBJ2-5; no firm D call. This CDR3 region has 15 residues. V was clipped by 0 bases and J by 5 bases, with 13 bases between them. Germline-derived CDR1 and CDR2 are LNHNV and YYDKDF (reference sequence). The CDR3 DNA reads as TGTGCCACCAGCAGAGATCCCGGTCCTCACGAGACCCAGTACTTC. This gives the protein CATSRDPGPHETQYF.